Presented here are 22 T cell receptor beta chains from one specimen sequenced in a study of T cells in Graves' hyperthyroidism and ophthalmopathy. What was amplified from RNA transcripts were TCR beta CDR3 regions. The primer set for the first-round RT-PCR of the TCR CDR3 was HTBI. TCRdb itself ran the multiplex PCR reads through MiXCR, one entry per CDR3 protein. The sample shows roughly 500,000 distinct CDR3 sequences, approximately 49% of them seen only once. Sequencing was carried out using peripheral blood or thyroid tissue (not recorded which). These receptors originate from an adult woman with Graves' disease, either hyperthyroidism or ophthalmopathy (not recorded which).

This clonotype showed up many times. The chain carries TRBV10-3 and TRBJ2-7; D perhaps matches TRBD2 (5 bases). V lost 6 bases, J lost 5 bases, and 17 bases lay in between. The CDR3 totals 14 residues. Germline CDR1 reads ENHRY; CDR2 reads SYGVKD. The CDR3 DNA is TGTGCCATCAGAAGGGAGTTTCAATTCCACGAGCAGTACTTC. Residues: CAIRREFQFHEQYF.

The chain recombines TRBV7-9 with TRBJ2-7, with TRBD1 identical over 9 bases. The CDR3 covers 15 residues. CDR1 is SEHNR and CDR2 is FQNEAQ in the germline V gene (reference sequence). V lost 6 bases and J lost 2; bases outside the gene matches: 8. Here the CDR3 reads CASRLRGQGAYEQYF. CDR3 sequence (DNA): TGTGCCAGCAGGCTTAGGGGACAGGGAGCCTACGAGCAGTACTTC.

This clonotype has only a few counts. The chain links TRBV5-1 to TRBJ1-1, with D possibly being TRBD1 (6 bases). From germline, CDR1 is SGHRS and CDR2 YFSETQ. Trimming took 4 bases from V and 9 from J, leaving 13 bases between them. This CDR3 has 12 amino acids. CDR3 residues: CASSPSGGKAFF. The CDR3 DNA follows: TGCGCCAGCAGCCCTTCCGGGGGCAAAGCTTTCTTT.

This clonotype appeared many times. The CDR3 DNA is TGCAGCGGGGGAGGCGCCGGGGAGCTGTTTTTT. Protein: CSGGGAGELFF. This sequence joins TRBV29-1 and TRBJ2-2, with TRBD2 as a possible D gene (6 bases). Germline lookup yields CDR1 SQVTM and CDR2 ANQGSEA. There are 11 residues in the CDR3. V shed 7 bases and J shed 6 bases, with 9 bases lying between them.

The CDR3 reads CASKMGPRFSEETQYF. As DNA, the CDR3 is TGTGCCAGCAAAATGGGCCCAAGATTTTCGGAAGAGACCCAGTACTTC. This sequence joins TRBV6-5 and TRBJ2-5, with D unresolved. CDR3 length equals 16 residues. Germline V gene sequence: CDR1 MNHEY, CDR2 SVGAGI. V shed 7 bases and J shed 3 bases, with 21 bases lying between them.

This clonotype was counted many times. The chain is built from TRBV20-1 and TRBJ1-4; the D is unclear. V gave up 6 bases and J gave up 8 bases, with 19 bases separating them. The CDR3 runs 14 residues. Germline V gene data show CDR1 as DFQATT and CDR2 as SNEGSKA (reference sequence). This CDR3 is CSAPPTLGSEKLFF. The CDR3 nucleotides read TGCAGTGCGCCCCCCACGCTCGGATCCGAAAAACTGTTTTTT.

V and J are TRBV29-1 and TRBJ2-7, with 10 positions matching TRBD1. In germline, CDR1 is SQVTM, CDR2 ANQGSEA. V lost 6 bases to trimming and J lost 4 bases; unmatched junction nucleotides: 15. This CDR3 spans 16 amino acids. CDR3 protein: CSVMIRDRGTVYEQYF. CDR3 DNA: TGCAGCGTGATGATCCGGGACAGGGGAACAGTGTACGAGCAGTACTTC.

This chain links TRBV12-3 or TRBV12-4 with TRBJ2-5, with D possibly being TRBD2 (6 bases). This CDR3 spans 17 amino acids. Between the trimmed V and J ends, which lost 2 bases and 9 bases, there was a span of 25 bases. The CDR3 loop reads CASSLSRWGAGWQPQYF. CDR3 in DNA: TGTGCCAGCAGTTTAAGTAGGTGGGGCGCGGGGTGGCAGCCCCAGTACTTC.

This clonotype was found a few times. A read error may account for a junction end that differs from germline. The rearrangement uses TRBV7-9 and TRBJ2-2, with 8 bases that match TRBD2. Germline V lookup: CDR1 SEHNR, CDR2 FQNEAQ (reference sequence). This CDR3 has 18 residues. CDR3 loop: CASSSIGLAGSNTGELLF. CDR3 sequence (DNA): TGTGCCAGCAGTTCCATTGGGCTAGCGGGCTCGAACACCGGGGAGCTGCTTTTT.

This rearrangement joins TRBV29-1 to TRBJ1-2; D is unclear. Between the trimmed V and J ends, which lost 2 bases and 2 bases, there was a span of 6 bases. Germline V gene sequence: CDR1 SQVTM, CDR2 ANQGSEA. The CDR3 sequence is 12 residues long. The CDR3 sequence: CSVERQNYGYTF. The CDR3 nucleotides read TGCAGCGTTGAACGGCAGAACTATGGCTACACCTTC.

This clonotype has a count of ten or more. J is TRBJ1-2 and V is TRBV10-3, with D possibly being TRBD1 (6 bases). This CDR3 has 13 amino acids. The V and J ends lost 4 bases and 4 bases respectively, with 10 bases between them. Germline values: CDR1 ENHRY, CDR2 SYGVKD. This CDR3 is CAISAGASYGYTF. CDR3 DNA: TGTGCCATCAGTGCGGGGGCAAGCTATGGCTACACCTTC.

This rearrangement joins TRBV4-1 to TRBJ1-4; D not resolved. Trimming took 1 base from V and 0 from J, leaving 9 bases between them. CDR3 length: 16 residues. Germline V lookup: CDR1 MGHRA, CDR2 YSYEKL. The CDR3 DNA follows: TGCGCCAGCAGCCAAGCTCCGGATGCAACTAATGAAAAACTGTTTTTT. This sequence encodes CASSQAPDATNEKLFF.

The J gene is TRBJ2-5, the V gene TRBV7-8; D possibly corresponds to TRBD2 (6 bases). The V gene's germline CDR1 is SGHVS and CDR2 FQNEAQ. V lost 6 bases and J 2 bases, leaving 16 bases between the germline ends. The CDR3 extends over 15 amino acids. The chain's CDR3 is CASSKLLASQETQYF. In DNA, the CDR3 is TGTGCCAGCAGTAAATTACTAGCTTCTCAAGAGACCCAGTACTTC.

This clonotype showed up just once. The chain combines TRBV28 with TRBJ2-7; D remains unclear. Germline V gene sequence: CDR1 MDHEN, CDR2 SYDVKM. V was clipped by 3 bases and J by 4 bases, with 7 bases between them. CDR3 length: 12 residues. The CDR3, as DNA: TGTGCCAGCAGTTTTACCGAGTACGAGCAGTACTTC. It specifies CASSFTEYEQYF.

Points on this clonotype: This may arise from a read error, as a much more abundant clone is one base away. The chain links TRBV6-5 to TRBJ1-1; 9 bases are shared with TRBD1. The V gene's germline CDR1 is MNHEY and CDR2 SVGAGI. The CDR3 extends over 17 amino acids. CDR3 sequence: CASRYRQDRGSNTEAFF. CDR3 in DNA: TGTGCCAGCCGTTACAGGCAAGACAGGGGGTCCAACACTGAAGCTTTCTTT.

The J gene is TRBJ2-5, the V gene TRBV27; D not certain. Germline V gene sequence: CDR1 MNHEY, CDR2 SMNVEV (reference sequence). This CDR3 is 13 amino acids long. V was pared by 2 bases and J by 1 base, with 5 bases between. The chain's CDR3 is CASSLTFQETQYF. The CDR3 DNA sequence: TGTGCCAGCAGTTTAACGTTCCAAGAGACCCAGTACTTC.

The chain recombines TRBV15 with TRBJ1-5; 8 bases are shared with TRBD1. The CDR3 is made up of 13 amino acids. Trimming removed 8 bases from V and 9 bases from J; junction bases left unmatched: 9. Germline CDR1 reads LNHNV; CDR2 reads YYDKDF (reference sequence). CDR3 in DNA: TGTGCCACCGCCCTCGGACAGGGAAGGCCCCAGCATTTT. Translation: CATALGQGRPQHF.

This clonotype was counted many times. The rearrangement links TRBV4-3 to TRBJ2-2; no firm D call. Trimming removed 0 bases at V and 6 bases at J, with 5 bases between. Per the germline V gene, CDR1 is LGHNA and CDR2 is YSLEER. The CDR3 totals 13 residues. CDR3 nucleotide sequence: TGCGCCAGCAGCCAAGATCGGGCCGGGGAGCTGTTTTTT. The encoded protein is CASSQDRAGELFF.

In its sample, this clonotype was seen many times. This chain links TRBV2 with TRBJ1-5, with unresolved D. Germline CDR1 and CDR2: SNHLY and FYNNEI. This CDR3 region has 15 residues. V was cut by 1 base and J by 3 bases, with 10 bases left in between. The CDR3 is CASSEEENPNQPQHF. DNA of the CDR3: TGTGCCAGCAGTGAAGAGGAAAACCCCAATCAGCCCCAGCATTTT. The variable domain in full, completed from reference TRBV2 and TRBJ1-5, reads EPEVTQTPSHQVTQMGQEVILRCVPISNHLYFYWYRQILGQKVEFLVSFYNNEISEKSEIFDDQFSVERPDGSNFTLKIRSTKLEDSAMYFCASSEEENPNQPQHFGDGTRLSIL.

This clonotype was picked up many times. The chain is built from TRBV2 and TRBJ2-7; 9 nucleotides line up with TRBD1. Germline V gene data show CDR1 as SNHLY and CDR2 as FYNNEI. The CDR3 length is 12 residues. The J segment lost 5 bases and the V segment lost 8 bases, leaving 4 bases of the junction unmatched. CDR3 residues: CASEGQGHEQYF. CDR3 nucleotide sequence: TGTGCCAGCGAGGGACAGGGCCACGAGCAGTACTTC.

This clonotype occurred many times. Here the CDR3 DNA reads TGTGCCAGCAGCCCGAGGTGGGGGGTTTCCTACGAGCAGTACTTC. Translated, it gives CASSPRWGVSYEQYF. The J gene is TRBJ2-7, the V gene TRBV12-3 or TRBV12-4; TRBD2 is a possible D gene (6 bases). V was cut by 6 bases and J by 1 base, with 16 bases left in between. The CDR3 runs 15 residues.

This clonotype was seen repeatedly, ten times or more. The CDR3: CASSLGYSGSGANVLTF. DNA for the CDR3: TGCGCCAGCAGCTTGGGTTATTCCGGCTCTGGGGCCAACGTCCTGACTTTC. This chain joins TRBV5-1 and TRBJ2-6, with unresolved D. CDR1 is SGHRS and CDR2 is YFSETQ in the germline V gene. With 0 bases removed from V and 0 bases from J, the gap between germline ends came to 10 bases. There are 17 residues in the CDR3.